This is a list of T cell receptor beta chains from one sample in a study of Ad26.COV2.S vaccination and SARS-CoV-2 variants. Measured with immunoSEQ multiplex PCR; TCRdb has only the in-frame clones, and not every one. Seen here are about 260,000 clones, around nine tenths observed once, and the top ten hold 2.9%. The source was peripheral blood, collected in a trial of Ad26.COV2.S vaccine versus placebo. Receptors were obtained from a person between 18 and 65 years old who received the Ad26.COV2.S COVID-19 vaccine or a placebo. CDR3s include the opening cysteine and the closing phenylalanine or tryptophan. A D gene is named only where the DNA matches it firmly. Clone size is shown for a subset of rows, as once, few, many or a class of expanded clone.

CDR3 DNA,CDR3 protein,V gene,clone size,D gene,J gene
TGTGCCAGCAGTTACCCCCCTCGACAGATTCCTAACTATGGCTACACCTTC,CASSYPPRQIPNYGYTF,TRBV6-2/TRBV6-3,once,NA,TRBJ1-2
TGCGCCAGCAGCCTTTATGGGGGACAGTCCCAAGAGACCCAGTACTTC,CASSLYGGQSQETQYF,TRBV4-1,NA,TRBD1,TRBJ2-5
TGTGCCAGCAGCTTAGTTAGTACTGGAAACACCATATATTTT,CASSLVSTGNTIYF,TRBV7-9,NA,NA,TRBJ1-3
TGTGCCAGCAGGACCCTAAACATTCAGTACTTC,CASRTLNIQYF,TRBV6-5,NA,NA,TRBJ2-4
TGTGCCAGCAGTTACTCGGCGGGGGGCCCAGAGACCCAGTACTTC,CASSYSAGGPETQYF,TRBV6-2/TRBV6-3,NA,TRBD2,TRBJ2-5
TGCGCCAGCAGCCAAGACAGGAGAACCTATACGCAGTATTTT,CASSQDRRTYTQYF,TRBV4-3,NA,NA,TRBJ2-3
TGTGGGGGGGGGAATAGCAATCAGCCCCAGCATTTT,CGGGNSNQPQHF,TRBV6-5,NA,NA,TRBJ1-5
TGTGCCAGCAGGCGTGTGGGGGACAGGCCCAGGGGGACCCAGTACTTC,CASRRVGDRPRGTQYF,TRBV11-2,once,TRBD1,TRBJ2-5
TGTGCCAGCAGCACCAGACTAGCGGGAGTGGCCTACAATGAGCAGTTCTTC,CASSTRLAGVAYNEQFF,TRBV7-2,NA,TRBD2,TRBJ2-1
TGTGCCAGCAGCTTGGGGATAGGGGCCTACAATGAGCAGTTCTTC,CASSLGIGAYNEQFF,TRBV5-6,NA,NA,TRBJ2-1
TGTGCCAGCAGCTTTAGCGGGAGCAGCGACAATGAGCAGTTCTTC,CASSFSGSSDNEQFF,TRBV11-2,NA,TRBD2,TRBJ2-1
TGTGCCAGCACCGCACAGGGTCGCGATACGCAGTATTTT,CASTAQGRDTQYF,TRBV7-9,NA,NA,TRBJ2-3
TGTGCCAGCAGACCCGACAGAGCAACTAATGAAAAACTGTTTTTT,CASRPDRATNEKLFF,TRBV6-5,NA,NA,TRBJ1-4
TGTGCCAGCAGCCACCACGGGACAGCTGGTGACGAGCAGTACTTC,CASSHHGTAGDEQYF,TRBV3-1/TRBV3-2,NA,TRBD1,TRBJ2-7
TGTGCCAGCAGTGGTCCAGCGTATACAGATACGCAGTATTTT,CASSGPAYTDTQYF,TRBV6-2/TRBV6-3,NA,NA,TRBJ2-3
TGCGCCAGCAGCCGAGGCGGGGGCGACTATGGCTACACCTTC,CASSRGGGDYGYTF,TRBV4-1,NA,NA,TRBJ1-2
TGTGCTAGCAGCAAAGACCGGGCGAAGGGCCAACACAATGAGCAGTTCTTC,CASSKDRAKGQHNEQFF,TRBV21-1,NA,NA,TRBJ2-1
TGTGCCAGCAGCTTTCAGCTGGGGCCCCAAGAGACCCAGTACTTC,CASSFQLGPQETQYF,TRBV7-2,NA,NA,TRBJ2-5
TGTGCCACTATACTAGCGGGAGGGAACGCCTACAATGAGCAGTTCTTC,CATILAGGNAYNEQFF,TRBV28,NA,TRBD2,TRBJ2-1
TGTGCCAGCAGCTTATATGGCCTAGCGGGAGAGGGTACCGGGGAGCTGTTTTTT,CASSLYGLAGEGTGELFF,TRBV7-9,NA,TRBD2,TRBJ2-2
TGTGCCAGCGGCCCCAGAGGAGGGGGGCATGTCGGGGAGCTGTTTTTT,CASGPRGGGHVGELFF,TRBV7-9,NA,NA,TRBJ2-2
TGTGCCAGCTCACCGACAGGGGGCGTCAGCTCTGGGGCCAACGTCCTGACTTTC,CASSPTGGVSSGANVLTF,TRBV18,NA,TRBD1,TRBJ2-6
TGCGCCAGCAGCACACAGGGGATTGGCTACACCTTC,CASSTQGIGYTF,TRBV5-1,NA,TRBD1,TRBJ1-2
TGTGCCAGCAGCTCCAAGGTCACCGGGGAGCTGTTTTTT,CASSSKVTGELFF,TRBV7-8,NA,NA,TRBJ2-2
TGTGCCAGCAGCGGCAGAGGGCCAGACTCTGGGGCCAACGTCCTGACTTTC,CASSGRGPDSGANVLTF,TRBV11-3,NA,NA,TRBJ2-6
TGTGCCAGCAGCGAAACTCAGGGAAGTTCACCCCTCCACTTT,CASSETQGSSPLHF,TRBV9,NA,NA,TRBJ1-6
TGTGCCAGCAGCGCCCCACCACAAGAGACCCAGTACTTC,CASSAPPQETQYF,TRBV9,NA,NA,TRBJ2-5
TGTGCCAGCAGCTCCTGGACTAGCGGGGGGGCCGGCGAGCAGTTCTTC,CASSSWTSGGAGEQFF,TRBV7-2,NA,TRBD2,TRBJ2-1
TGTGCCAGCAGTCCTCAGGGCCAGCTCTATGGCTACACCTTC,CASSPQGQLYGYTF,TRBV28,NA,NA,TRBJ1-2
TGCGCCAGCAGCCGCGGACAGGGCCGCTCCTACAATGAGCAGTTCTTC,CASSRGQGRSYNEQFF,TRBV4-1,NA,TRBD1,TRBJ2-1
TGTGCCAGCAGCTTGGGACTACCGGGGAATGAGCAGTTCTTC,CASSLGLPGNEQFF,TRBV13,NA,TRBD2,TRBJ2-1
TGTGCCAGCTCACCGGGACGAGATACGCAGTATTTT,CASSPGRDTQYF,TRBV18,NA,NA,TRBJ2-3
TGTGCCAGCAGCTTACTCTGGAGGACTAGCGGAAGCACAGATACGCAGTATTTT,CASSLLWRTSGSTDTQYF,TRBV7-8,NA,TRBD2,TRBJ2-3
TGTGCCACCAGTGATCCGACTAGCGGGGGGGTAGATACGCAGTATTTT,CATSDPTSGGVDTQYF,TRBV24-1,many,TRBD2,TRBJ2-3
TGTGCCAGTAGTAGCACTAGCGGTACAGATACGCAGTATTTT,CASSSTSGTDTQYF,TRBV19,NA,TRBD2,TRBJ2-3
TGTGCCAGCTCACTCGGACAGCAAGAGACCCAGTACTTC,CASSLGQQETQYF,TRBV18,NA,NA,TRBJ2-5
TGTGCCAGCAGTTATGGGCACCAAGAAGCTTTCTTT,CASSYGHQEAFF,TRBV6-6,NA,NA,TRBJ1-1
TGTGCCAGCAGCCGATGGGGTGGGGCTGGAGGCTACACCTTC,CASSRWGGAGGYTF,TRBV5-4,few,NA,TRBJ1-2
TGTGCCAGCAGCTTAACAGGGAGCTCGCGAGAAAAACTGTTTTTT,CASSLTGSSREKLFF,TRBV5-8,NA,NA,TRBJ1-4
TGCAGCGTTGGGCCGGGGGTCCGAGGGCAGTATTTT,CSVGPGVRGQYF,TRBV29-1,NA,NA,TRBJ2-3
TGTGCCACCAGTGAGGCTATAGCGGGAGGGGTGGATGAGCAGTTCTTC,CATSEAIAGGVDEQFF,TRBV24-1,NA,TRBD2,TRBJ2-1
TGTGCCAGCAGCCAAGAGAGGGGCGCAGGTCACGGGGAGCTGTTTTTT,CASSQERGAGHGELFF,TRBV4-2,few,NA,TRBJ2-2
TGCGCCAGCAGCTTTCTACTGGGACAACAGACCAACTCTGGGGCCAACGTCCTGACTTTC,CASSFLLGQQTNSGANVLTF,TRBV5-1,NA,NA,TRBJ2-6
TGTGCCAGCAGCGCCTCCCGGCAAGAGACCCAGTACTTC,CASSASRQETQYF,TRBV9,NA,NA,TRBJ2-5
TGTGCCAGCAGTTACTCCCATGAGCAGTTCTTC,CASSYSHEQFF,TRBV6-5,once,NA,TRBJ2-1
TGTGCCAGCAGTATCAGCTCCTACAATGAGCAGTTCTTC,CASSISSYNEQFF,TRBV7-3,NA,NA,TRBJ2-1
TGTGCCAGCTCCAGGGGCTTCCAAGAGACCCAGTACTTC,CASSRGFQETQYF,TRBV9,NA,NA,TRBJ2-5
TGTGCCAGCAGAGGGGACAGGGCACAGCCCCAGCATTTT,CASRGDRAQPQHF,TRBV6-5,NA,TRBD1,TRBJ1-5